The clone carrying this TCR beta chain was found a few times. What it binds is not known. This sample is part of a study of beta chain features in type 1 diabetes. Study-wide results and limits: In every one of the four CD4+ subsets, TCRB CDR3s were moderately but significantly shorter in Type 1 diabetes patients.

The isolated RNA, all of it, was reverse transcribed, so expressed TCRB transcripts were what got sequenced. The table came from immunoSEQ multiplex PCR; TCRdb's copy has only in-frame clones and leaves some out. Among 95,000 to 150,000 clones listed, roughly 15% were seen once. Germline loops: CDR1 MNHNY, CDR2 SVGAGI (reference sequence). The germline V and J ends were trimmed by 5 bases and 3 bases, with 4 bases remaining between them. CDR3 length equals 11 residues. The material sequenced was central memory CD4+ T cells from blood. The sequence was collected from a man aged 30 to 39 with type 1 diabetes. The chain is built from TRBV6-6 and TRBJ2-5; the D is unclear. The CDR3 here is CASSLKETQYF. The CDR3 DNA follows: TGTGCCAGCAGTCTGAAAGAGACCCAGTACTTC.